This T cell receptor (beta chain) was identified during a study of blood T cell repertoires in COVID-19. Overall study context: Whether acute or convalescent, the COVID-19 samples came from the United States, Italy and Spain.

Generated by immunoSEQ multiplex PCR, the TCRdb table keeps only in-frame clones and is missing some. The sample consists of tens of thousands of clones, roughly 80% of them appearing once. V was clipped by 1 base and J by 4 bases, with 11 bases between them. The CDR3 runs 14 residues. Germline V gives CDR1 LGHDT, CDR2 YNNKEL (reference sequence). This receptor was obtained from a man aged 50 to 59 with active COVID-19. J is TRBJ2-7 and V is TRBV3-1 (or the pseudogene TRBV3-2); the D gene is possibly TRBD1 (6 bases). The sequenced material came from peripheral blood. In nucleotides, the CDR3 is TGTGCCAGCAGCCAAGGACAGGTCAGGTACGAGCAGTACTTC. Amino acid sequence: CASSQGQVRYEQYF.